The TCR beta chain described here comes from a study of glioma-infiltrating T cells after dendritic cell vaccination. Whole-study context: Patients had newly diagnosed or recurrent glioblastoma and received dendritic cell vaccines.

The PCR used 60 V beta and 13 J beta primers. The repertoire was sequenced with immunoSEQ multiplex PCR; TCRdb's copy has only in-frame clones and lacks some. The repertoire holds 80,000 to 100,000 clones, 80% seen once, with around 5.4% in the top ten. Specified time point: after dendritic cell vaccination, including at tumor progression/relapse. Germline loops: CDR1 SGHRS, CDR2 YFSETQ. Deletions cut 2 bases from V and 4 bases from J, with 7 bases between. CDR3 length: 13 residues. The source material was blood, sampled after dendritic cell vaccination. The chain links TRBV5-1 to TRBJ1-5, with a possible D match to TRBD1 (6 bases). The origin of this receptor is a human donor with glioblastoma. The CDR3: CASSLQGNQPQHF. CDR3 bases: TGCGCCAGCAGCTTACAGGGAAATCAGCCCCAGCATTTT.